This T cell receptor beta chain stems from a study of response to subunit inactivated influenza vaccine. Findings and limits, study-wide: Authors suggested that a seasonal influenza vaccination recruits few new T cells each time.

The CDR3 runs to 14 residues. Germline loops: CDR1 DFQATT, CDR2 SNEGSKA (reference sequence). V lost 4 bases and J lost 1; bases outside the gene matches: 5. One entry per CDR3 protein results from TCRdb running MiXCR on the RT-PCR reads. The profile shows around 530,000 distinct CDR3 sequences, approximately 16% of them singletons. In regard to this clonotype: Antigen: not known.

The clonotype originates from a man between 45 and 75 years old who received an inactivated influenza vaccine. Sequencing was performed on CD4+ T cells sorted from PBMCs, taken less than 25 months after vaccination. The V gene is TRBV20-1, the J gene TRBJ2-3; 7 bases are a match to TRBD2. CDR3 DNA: TGCAGTGCTATTGCGGGGGACGGCACAGATACGCAGTATTTT. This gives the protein CSAIAGDGTDTQYF.